These T cell receptor beta chains were read from a single sample in a study of identical twins. TCRdb analysed the 5' RACE reads with MiXCR anew, one entry per CDR3 protein. This table has 450,000 or so distinct CDR3 sequences, about 24% appearing once. The same sample was also used in a study of T cells expressing NK-cell markers.

The source material was CD4+ T cells sorted from blood. Receptors originate from a woman under 30 in good health. CDR3s include the opening cysteine and the closing phenylalanine or tryptophan. The D gene is left open where the match is weak. Where a row states a size, it is once, few, many or the class of an expanded clone; other rows omit it.

D gene,V gene,J gene,CDR3 length,clone size,CDR3 protein,CDR3 DNA
NA,TRBV20-1,TRBJ2-1,14,few,CSARVDPSYNEQFF,TGCAGTGCTAGAGTCGATCCTTCCTACAATGAGCAGTTCTTC
NA,TRBV20-1,TRBJ2-2,13,NA,CSASRAVTGELFF,TGCAGTGCTAGCCGAGCGGTCACCGGGGAGCTGTTTTTT
TRBD1,TRBV29-1,TRBJ1-1,14,NA,CSVDRGRLNTEAFF,TGCAGCGTCGACAGGGGGAGATTGAACACTGAAGCTTTCTTT
NA,TRBV20-1,TRBJ2-3,13,NA,CSATGGSTDTQYF,TGCAGTGCCACCGGGGGAAGCACAGATACGCAGTATTTT
NA,TRBV11-2,TRBJ2-3,14,many,CASSLSLSTDTQYF,TGTGCCAGCAGCTTGTCCCTAAGCACAGATACGCAGTATTTT
NA,TRBV20-1,TRBJ2-3,14,NA,CSAGGTTPTDTQYF,TGCAGTGCTGGAGGGACGACGCCTACAGATACGCAGTATTTT
TRBD1,TRBV20-1,TRBJ2-3,14,NA,CSVSGTGWADTQYF,TGCAGTGTTAGTGGGACAGGGTGGGCAGATACGCAGTATTTT
NA,TRBV6-1,TRBJ1-2,14,NA,CASSRLLSLDGYTF,TGTGCCAGCAGTCGCCTACTGTCATTAGATGGCTACACCTTC
TRBD1,TRBV7-7,TRBJ2-2,15,NA,CASRAGTVNTGELFF,TGTGCCAGCAGGGCAGGGACAGTGAACACCGGGGAGCTGTTTTTT
NA,TRBV7-3,TRBJ2-1,17,few,CASSLRATASNLNEQFF,TGTGCCAGCAGCTTAAGGGCGACAGCGTCAAATCTTAATGAGCAGTTCTTC
NA,TRBV20-1,TRBJ2-5,12,NA,CSASEGRETQYF,TGCAGTGCTAGTGAGGGTAGGGAGACCCAGTACTTC
NA,TRBV2,TRBJ1-5,14,NA,CASSEEGSNQPQHF,TGTGCCAGCAGTGAAGAGGGCAGCAATCAGCCCCAGCATTTT
NA,TRBV14,TRBJ1-2,15,NA,CASSPRRGSNYGYTF,TGTGCCAGCAGCCCCCGACGGGGTTCTAACTATGGCTACACCTTC
NA,TRBV6-1,TRBJ2-7,14,NA,CASSPRTVSYEQYF,TGTGCCAGCAGCCCAAGGACAGTTTCCTACGAGCAGTACTTC
NA,TRBV7-9,TRBJ2-2,12,few,CASRKSTGELFF,TGTGCCAGCAGGAAGTCCACCGGGGAGCTGTTTTTT
TRBD2,TRBV7-9,TRBJ2-1,16,few,CASSAKTSGTYNEQFF,TGTGCCAGCAGCGCCAAGACTAGCGGGACCTACAATGAGCAGTTCTTC